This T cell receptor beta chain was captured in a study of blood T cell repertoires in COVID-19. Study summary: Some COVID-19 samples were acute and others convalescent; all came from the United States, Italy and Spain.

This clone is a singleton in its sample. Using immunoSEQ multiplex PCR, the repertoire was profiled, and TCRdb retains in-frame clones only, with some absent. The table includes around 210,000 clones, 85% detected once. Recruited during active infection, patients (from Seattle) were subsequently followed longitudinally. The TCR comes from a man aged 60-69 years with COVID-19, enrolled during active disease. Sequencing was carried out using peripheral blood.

The CDR3 loop is CSASPGGYGYTF. The CDR3 region has the DNA TGCAGTGCTAGTCCAGGGGGCTATGGCTACACCTTC. The chain joins TRBV20-1 to TRBJ1-2; 7 bases are shared with TRBD1. V gave up 3 bases and J gave up 4 bases; unmatched junction bases: 2. The germline V gene has CDR1 DFQATT and CDR2 SNEGSKA (reference sequence). This CDR3 has 12 residues.